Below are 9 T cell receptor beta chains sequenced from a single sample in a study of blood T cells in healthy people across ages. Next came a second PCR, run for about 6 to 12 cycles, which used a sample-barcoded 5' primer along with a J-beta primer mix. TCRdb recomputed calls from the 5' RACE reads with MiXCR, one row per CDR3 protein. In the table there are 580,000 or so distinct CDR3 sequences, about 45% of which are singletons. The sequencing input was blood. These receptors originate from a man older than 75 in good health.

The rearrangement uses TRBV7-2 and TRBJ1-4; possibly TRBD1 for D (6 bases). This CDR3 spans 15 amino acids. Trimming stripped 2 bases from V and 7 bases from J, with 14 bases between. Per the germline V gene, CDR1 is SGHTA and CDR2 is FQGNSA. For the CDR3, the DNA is TGTGCCAGCAGCTTATCCGTGGGGGCCGGTGAAAAACTGTTTTTT. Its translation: CASSLSVGAGEKLFF.

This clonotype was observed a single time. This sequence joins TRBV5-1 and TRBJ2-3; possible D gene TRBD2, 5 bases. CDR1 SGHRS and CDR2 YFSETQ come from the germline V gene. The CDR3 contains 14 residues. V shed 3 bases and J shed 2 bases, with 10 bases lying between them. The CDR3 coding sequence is TGCGCCAGCAGCTCTCCGGACTCCACAGATACGCAGTATTTT. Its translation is CASSSPDSTDTQYF.

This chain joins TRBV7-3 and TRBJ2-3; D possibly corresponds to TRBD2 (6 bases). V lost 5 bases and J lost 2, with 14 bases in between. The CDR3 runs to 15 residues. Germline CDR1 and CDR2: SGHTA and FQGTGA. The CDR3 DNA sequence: TGTGCCAGCAGCCCAAACCCGGGAGACACAGATACGCAGTATTTT. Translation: CASSPNPGDTDTQYF.

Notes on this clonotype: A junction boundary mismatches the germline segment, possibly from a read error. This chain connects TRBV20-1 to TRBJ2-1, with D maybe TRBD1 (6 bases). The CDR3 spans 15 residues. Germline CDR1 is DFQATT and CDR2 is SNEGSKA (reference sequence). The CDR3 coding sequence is TGCAGTGCTCTAAGACAGGCCTACTCCTACAGTGAGCAGTTCTTC. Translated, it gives CSALRQAYSYSEQFF.

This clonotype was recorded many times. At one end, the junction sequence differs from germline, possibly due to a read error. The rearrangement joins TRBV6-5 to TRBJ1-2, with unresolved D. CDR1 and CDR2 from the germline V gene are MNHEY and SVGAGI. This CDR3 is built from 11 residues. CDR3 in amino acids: CASTTGYGHTF. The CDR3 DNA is TGTGCCAGCACCACCGGGTATGGCCACACCTTC.

The CDR3 DNA is TGTGCCAGCAGCCGACGGGACAGCTACTACAATGAGCAGTTCTTC. Residues: CASSRRDSYYNEQFF. J is TRBJ2-1 and V is TRBV3-1; 7 positions agree with TRBD1. V was clipped by 4 bases and J by 3 bases; unmatched bases: 6. In germline, CDR1 is LGHDT, CDR2 YNNKEL (reference sequence). The CDR3 runs 15 residues.

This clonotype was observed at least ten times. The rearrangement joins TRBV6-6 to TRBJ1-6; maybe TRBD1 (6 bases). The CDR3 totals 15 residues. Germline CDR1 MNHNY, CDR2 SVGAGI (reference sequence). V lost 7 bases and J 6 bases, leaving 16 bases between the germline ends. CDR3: CASNLGGGTNSPLHF. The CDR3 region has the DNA TGTGCCAGCAACCTAGGGGGGGGGACTAATTCACCCCTCCACTTT.

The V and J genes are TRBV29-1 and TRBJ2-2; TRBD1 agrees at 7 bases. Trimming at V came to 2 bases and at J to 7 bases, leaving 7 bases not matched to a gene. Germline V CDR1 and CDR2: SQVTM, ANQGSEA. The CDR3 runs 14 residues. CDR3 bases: TGCAGCGTTGAAAACAGGGGAAATGACGGGGAGCTGTTTTTT. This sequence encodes CSVENRGNDGELFF.

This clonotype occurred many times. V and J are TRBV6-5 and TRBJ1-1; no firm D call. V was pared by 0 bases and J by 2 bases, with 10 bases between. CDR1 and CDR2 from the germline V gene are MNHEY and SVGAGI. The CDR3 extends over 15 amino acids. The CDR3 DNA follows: TGTGCCAGCAGTTACTCTTGGGCGGATAACACTGAAGCTTTCTTT. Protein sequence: CASSYSWADNTEAFF.